This passage covers 23 T cell receptor beta chains from one sample sequenced in a study of blood T cell repertoires in COVID-19. The method was immunoSEQ multiplex PCR; TCRdb's version includes in-frame clones alone and lacks a portion of them. Altogether about 220,000 clones are present, more than 70% being singletons, with the ten largest covering less than 4%. Sequencing used peripheral blood. The receptors shown here come from an elderly woman with acute or convalescent COVID-19.

The CDR3: CASSLALEARNTEAFF. CDR3 bases: TGTGCCAGCAGCTTAGCGTTGGAGGCCAGGAACACTGAAGCTTTCTTT. This rearrangement joins TRBV11-1 to TRBJ1-1; D unclear. CDR3 length equals 16 residues. Germline-derived CDR1 and CDR2 are SGHAT and FQDESV (reference sequence). V dropped 0 bases and J dropped 1 base, with 12 bases sitting between them.

V gene TRBV7-2 combines with J gene TRBJ1-5; 8 nucleotides match TRBD1. The CDR3 contains 14 residues. The trim removed 9 bases at V and 0 bases at J, leaving 4 bases unmatched. CDR1 and CDR2 (germline): SGHTA, FQGNSA. This chain's CDR3 is CASWTGNSNQPQHF. For the CDR3, the DNA is TGTGCCAGTTGGACAGGGAATAGCAATCAGCCCCAGCATTTT.

The chain is built from TRBV5-1 and TRBJ2-7, with TRBD1 identical over 10 bases. The length of the CDR3 is 14 residues. The J segment lost 3 bases and the V segment lost 5 bases, leaving 5 bases of the junction unmatched. Per germline, CDR1 SGHRS and CDR2 YFSETQ. The DNA for the CDR3 is TGCGCCAGCAGTGGGACAGGGGTAAACTACGAGCAGTACTTC. It encodes CASSGTGVNYEQYF.

The rearrangement uses TRBV19 and TRBJ1-5, with D possibly being TRBD1 (6 bases). The CDR3 contains 14 residues. Trimming removed 2 bases from V and 4 bases from J, with 9 bases in between. Germline V gene data show CDR1 as LNHDA and CDR2 as SQIVND (reference sequence). The CDR3 coding sequence is TGTGCCAGTAGTATATTCACAGGGAATCAGCCCCAGCATTTT. It translates to CASSIFTGNQPQHF.

The chain is built from TRBV4-3 and TRBJ2-6; 7 nucleotides agree with TRBD1. Germline CDR1 reads LGHNA; CDR2 reads YSLEER. The junction had 8 bases not matched to a gene; V was cut back by 7 bases and J by 2 bases. This CDR3 has 16 residues. The CDR3 bases are TGCGCCAGCACTTACAGGGGTATAACTGGGGCCAACGTCCTGACTTTC. Its protein is CASTYRGITGANVLTF.

The table lists this clone with a count of one. The CDR3 nucleotides are TGTGCCAGCAGCGTAGGGCCTAGCGGGGCAGACACCGGGGAGCTGTTTTTT. Amino acids: CASSVGPSGADTGELFF. The chain carries TRBV9 and TRBJ2-2, with TRBD2 identical over 9 bases. This CDR3 comprises 17 residues. After removal of 0 bases from V and 3 bases from J, the junction contained 6 bases not matched to a gene. Germline V gives CDR1 SGDLS, CDR2 YYNGEE. Together with reference TRBV9 and TRBJ2-2, the CDR3 gives the full variable domain: DSGVTQTPKHLITATGQRVTLRCSPRSGDLSVYWYQQSLDQGLQFLIQYYNGEERAKGNILERFSAQQFPDLHSELNLSSLELGDSALYFCASSVGPSGADTGELFFGEGSRLTVL.

The V and J genes are TRBV27 and TRBJ2-1, with D tentatively TRBD2 (6 bases). V was clipped by 7 bases and J by 4 bases, with 23 bases between them. The germline gives CDR1 MNHEY, CDR2 SMNVEV (reference sequence). This CDR3 is built from 17 residues. The CDR3 here is CASTARWGGRSYNEQFF. As DNA, the CDR3 is TGTGCCAGCACCGCGAGGTGGGGAGGAAGGTCGTACAATGAGCAGTTCTTC.

The table lists this clone with a few counts. The chain uses TRBV9 and TRBJ1-2, with no clear D. V lost 3 bases and J lost 12, with 15 bases in between. The CDR3 is made up of 12 amino acids. Germline lookup yields CDR1 SGDLS and CDR2 YYNGEE. CDR3 sequence: CASSGWRLSHTF. For the CDR3, the DNA is TGTGCCAGCAGCGGTTGGAGACTCTCTCACACCTTC.

This clone came up a few times. V and J are TRBV25-1 and TRBJ2-2, with TRBD1 matching over 7 bases. Germline CDR1 and CDR2: MGHDK and SYGVNS. The trim removed 3 bases at V and 7 bases at J, leaving 17 bases unmatched. CDR3 length: 18 amino acids. DNA of the CDR3: TGTGCCAGCAGTGACCCCTCTCCGCCAGGGGGACGGTTCGGGGAGCTGTTTTTT. It specifies CASSDPSPPGGRFGELFF.

The chain is built from TRBV12-5 and TRBJ1-5; possibly TRBD1 for D (5 bases). The CDR3 loop spans 18 amino acids. The germline V gene encodes CDR1 LGHNT and CDR2 FRNRAP. V was trimmed by 7 bases and J by 0 bases, leaving 22 bases between them. The CDR3 bases are TGTGCTAGTGCTCCCGATGGGGCAAACCTTGATAGCAATCAGCCCCAGCATTTT. Its translation: CASAPDGANLDSNQPQHF.

The chain couples TRBV5-1 to TRBJ2-3; TRBD2 matches at 12 bases. With V trimmed by 4 bases and J by 4 bases, 7 bases remained unmatched. Germline V gives CDR1 SGHRS, CDR2 YFSETQ. The CDR3 spans 16 residues. The CDR3 protein is CASSTTSGGTSDTQYF. Written as DNA, the CDR3 is TGCGCCAGCAGCACAACTAGCGGGGGGACCTCAGATACGCAGTATTTT. The variable domain in full, completed from reference TRBV5-1 and TRBJ2-3, reads KAGVTQTPRYLIKTRGQQVTLSCSPISGHRSVSWYQQTPGQGLQFLFEYFSETQRNKGNFPGRFSGRQFSNSRSEMNVSTLELGDSALYLCASSTTSGGTSDTQYFGPGTRLTVL.

The CDR3 DNA reads as TGTGCCAGCAGCTTAACCTTCGGGACAGGCTTGATGAACACTGAAGCTTTCTTT. Translated: CASSLTFGTGLMNTEAFF. The chain uses TRBV7-2 and TRBJ1-1; 8 bases are a match to TRBD1. Trimming cost V 2 bases and J 0 bases; bases outside gene matches: 11. Germline loops: CDR1 SGHTA, CDR2 FQGNSA. The CDR3 extends over 18 amino acids. Using reference TRBV7-2 and TRBJ1-1 for the parts outside the CDR3, the full variable domain is GAGVSQSPSNKVTEKGKDVELRCDPISGHTALYWYRQSLGQGLEFLIYFQGNSAPDKSGLPSDRFSAERTGGSVSTLTIQRTQQEDSAVYLCASSLTFGTGLMNTEAFFGQGTRLTVV.

The chain links TRBV3-1 (or the pseudogene TRBV3-2) to TRBJ2-3; TRBD2 aligns across 9 bases. Germline V gene data show CDR1 as LGHDT and CDR2 as YNNKEL (reference sequence). CDR3 length equals 14 residues. With V trimmed by 5 bases and J by 5 bases, 5 bases remained unmatched. The CDR3 DNA is TGTGCCAGCAGCACAACTAGCGGGCAAGATACGCAGTATTTT. Amino acid sequence: CASSTTSGQDTQYF.

The chain is built from TRBV11-2 and TRBJ2-1; 12 positions agree with TRBD2. The germline CDR1 and CDR2 sequences are SGHAT and FQNNGV. With 5 bases clipped from V and 8 bases from J, the junction kept 10 bases outside the gene matches. CDR3 length: 16 amino acids. CDR3 sequence: CASSPLLAGGLDEQFF. The CDR3 bases are TGTGCCAGCAGCCCCTTGCTAGCGGGGGGGCTGGATGAGCAGTTCTTC.

V is TRBV5-4 and J is TRBJ2-2; 11 nucleotides align to TRBD2. The CDR3 runs 15 residues. Germline V lookup: CDR1 SGHNT, CDR2 YYREEE (reference sequence). Unmatched junction bases numbered 7, after V lost 5 bases and J lost 7 bases. The CDR3 sequence is CASSPGTSGVGELFF. Here the CDR3 DNA reads TGTGCCAGCAGTCCCGGGACTAGCGGTGTCGGGGAGCTGTTTTTT.

This clone appeared a few times. The chain uses TRBV2 and TRBJ1-3; D is perhaps TRBD1 (5 bases). Trimming shortened V by 2 bases and J by 4 bases, and 12 bases separated the two germline ends. CDR3 length: 15 amino acids. The germline gives CDR1 SNHLY, CDR2 FYNNEI. Written as DNA, the CDR3 is TGTGCCAGCAGTGAATCTGTAGGGGTCGGAAACACCATATATTTT. It yields the protein CASSESVGVGNTIYF.

The chain is built from TRBV6-2 or TRBV6-3 and TRBJ1-1; 7 bases align to TRBD1. Germline CDR1 reads MNHEY; CDR2 reads SVGEGT. The CDR3 runs 14 residues. The ends lost 2 bases at V and 4 bases at J; junction bases unmatched: 4. The CDR3 region has the DNA TGTGCCAGCAGTTACCGGGACAGCCGCACTGAAGCTTTCTTT. This sequence encodes CASSYRDSRTEAFF.

The J gene is TRBJ2-1, the V gene TRBV27; perhaps TRBD2 as D (5 bases). The CDR3 sequence is 12 residues long. Germline loops: CDR1 MNHEY, CDR2 SMNVEV (reference sequence). With 11 bases removed from V and 2 bases from J, the gap between germline ends came to 10 bases. Here the CDR3 DNA reads TGTGCCCTCGACGGGGCCTACAATGAGCAGTTCTTC. It translates to CALDGAYNEQFF.

This clone was detected ten times or more. This chain uses TRBV2 with TRBJ1-5; D uncertain. Looked up from germline, CDR1 is SNHLY and CDR2 is FYNNEI. The CDR3 is 14 residues long. V lost 2 bases and J lost 7, with 12 bases in between. The CDR3 coding sequence is TGTGCCAGCAGTGAAAGGCAGGTCGTACAGCCCCAGCATTTT. Its protein product is CASSERQVVQPQHF.

The chain has TRBV19 and TRBJ2-2, with unresolved D. Trimming stripped 8 bases from V and 0 bases from J, with 10 bases between. The CDR3 consists of 14 residues. Germline CDR1 and CDR2: LNHDA and SQIVND (reference sequence). The CDR3 sequence: CASRPTPNTGELFF. The DNA for the CDR3 is TGTGCCAGTCGCCCTACCCCGAACACCGGGGAGCTGTTTTTT. The full variable domain, rest sourced from reference TRBV19 and TRBJ2-2, is DGGITQSPKYLFRKEGQNVTLSCEQNLNHDAMYWYRQDPGQGLRLIYYSQIVNDFQKGDIAEGYSVSREKKESFPLTVTSAQKNPTAFYLCASRPTPNTGELFFGEGSRLTVL.

The V gene is TRBV2, the J gene TRBJ1-1, with 8 bases fitting TRBD1. V was pared by 6 bases and J by 4 bases, with 7 bases of the junction left unmatched. The CDR3 runs 14 residues. Germline V CDR1 and CDR2: SNHLY, FYNNEI. The CDR3 DNA is TGTGCCAGCAGCGCGGACAGGGCGTCCACTGAAGCTTTCTTT. Protein sequence: CASSADRASTEAFF.

CDR3 sequence reads: CASSRTGGPGNTIYF. The CDR3 DNA reads as TGTGCCAGCAGCAGGACAGGGGGCCCTGGAAACACCATATATTTT. This chain joins TRBV27 and TRBJ1-3, with 11 positions matching TRBD1. The CDR3 spans 15 residues. Germline V CDR1 and CDR2: MNHEY, SMNVEV (reference sequence). After removal of 6 bases from V and 2 bases from J, the junction contained 3 bases not matched to a gene.

J is TRBJ2-3 and V is TRBV19; D remains ambiguous. Trimming took off 0 bases at V and 2 bases at J, with 9 bases between the two ends. In germline, CDR1 is LNHDA, CDR2 SQIVND (reference sequence). The length of the CDR3 is 15 residues. CDR3 region: CASSIEQVLTDTQYF. In DNA form, the CDR3 reads TGTGCCAGTAGTATAGAGCAGGTTCTCACAGATACGCAGTATTTT.